The sequence of this T cell receptor beta chain was determined in a study of T cells after yellow fever vaccination. Germline CDR1 and CDR2: SGHRS and YFSETQ. The CDR3 is 14 residues long. The trim removed 5 bases at V and 1 base at J, leaving 4 bases unmatched. TCRdb re-derived calls from the 5' RACE reads in MiXCR, one entry per CDR3 protein. This sample has hundreds of thousands of distinct CDR3 sequences, with roughly an eighth found just once. The chain has TRBV5-1 and TRBJ2-5; 8 bases map to TRBD2. The source of this sequence is a man aged 18 to 35 who received the YFV17D yellow fever vaccine. The specimen comprised CD4+ T cells sorted from PBMCs, sampled 15 days after the yellow fever booster vaccination. Here the CDR3 DNA reads TGCGCCAGCAGGACTAGCGCCGTCCAAGAGACCCAGTACTTC. Translation gives CASRTSAVQETQYF.